These 6 T cell receptor beta chains originate from one sample sequenced in a study of T cell clonality in common variable immunodeficiency. TCRdb's copy holds only in-frame clones and misses some; the assay was immunoSEQ multiplex PCR. The repertoire consists of 40,000 to 60,000 clones, none detected only once. Sample: peripheral blood mononuclear cells. The receptors were gathered from a person aged 18 to 75 in good health.

This clone has only a few counts. The read ends 3 residues before the CDR3 terminus; that terminus is restored from the germline J gene. V usage is TRBV19 and J usage is TRBJ2-3; D ambiguous. In germline, CDR1 is LNHDA, CDR2 SQIVND (reference sequence). The CDR3 length is 13 residues. The CDR3: CASSLKPQETQYF. The CDR3 bases that were read are TGTGCCAGTAGCCTAAAGCCCCAAGAGACG.

This clone came up many times. From the germline J gene comes the end of the CDR3, since the read stops 3 residues before it. The rearrangement links TRBV20-1 to TRBJ2-7; 8 nucleotides line up with TRBD1. Germline values: CDR1 DFQATT, CDR2 SNEGSKA (reference sequence). The J segment lost 2 bases and the V segment lost 6 bases, leaving 6 bases of the junction unmatched. The CDR3 has 13 residues. The sequenced CDR3 bases are TGCAGTGCACACAGACAGGGGACCTACGAG. Translating gives CSAHRQGTYE. The whole CDR3 region reads CSAHRQGTYEQYF.

The sample holds many counts of this clone. The CDR3 is cut off 3 residues early in the read; its end comes from the germline J gene. The chain recombines TRBV7-9 with TRBJ2-3, with a possible D match to TRBD2 (6 bases). Trimming removed 2 bases at V and 7 bases at J, with 10 bases between. CDR3 length: 13 residues. In germline, CDR1 is SEHNR, CDR2 FQNEAQ (reference sequence). The CDR3 loop is CASSLPGLNTQYF. The CDR3 bases that were read are TGTGCCAGCAGCTTACCGGGACTCAATACG.

The table lists this clone with many counts. From the germline J gene comes the end of the CDR3, since the read stops 3 residues before it. The chain carries TRBV9 and TRBJ2-2; D is unclear. The CDR3 has 11 amino acids. Germline CDR1 is SGDLS and CDR2 is YYNGEE. The V and J ends lost 3 bases and 8 bases respectively, with 5 bases between them. This chain's CDR3 is CASSGLGELFF. The part of the CDR3 DNA that was read is TGTGCCAGCAGCGGACTGGGGGAG. Combining the CDR3 with reference TRBV9 and TRBJ2-2 gives the whole variable domain DSGVTQTPKHLITATGQRVTLRCSPRSGDLSVYWYQQSLDQGLQFLIQYYNGEERAKGNILERFSAQQFPDLHSELNLSSLELGDSALYFCASSGLGELFFGEGSRLTVL.

This clone was counted at least ten times. The CDR3 extends 3 residues past the end of the read, so its final part is completed from the germline J gene. J is TRBJ1-1 and V is TRBV11-2; 8 bases are a match to TRBD1. The germline gives CDR1 SGHAT, CDR2 FQNNGV. CDR3 length: 14 residues. J gave up 6 bases and V 0 bases, and 3 bases lay outside the gene matches. CDR3 bases read: TGTGCCAGCAGCTTAGATCGGACAGGGTCTGAA. This encodes CASSLDRTGSE. The whole CDR3 protein reads CASSLDRTGSEAFF. The whole variable domain, remainder taken from reference TRBV11-2 and TRBJ1-1, is EAGVAQSPRYKIIEKRQSVAFWCNPISGHATLYWYQQILGQGPKLLIQFQNNGVVDDSQLPKDRFSAERLKGVDSTLKIQPAKLEDSAVYLCASSLDRTGSEAFFGQGTRLTVV.

This clone has ten or more counts. The DNA ends 3 residues before the CDR3 does, and the rest of the CDR3 is filled in from the germline J gene. The J gene is TRBJ1-1, the V gene TRBV19, with D unclear. CDR1 and CDR2 from the germline V gene are LNHDA and SQIVND (reference sequence). There are 11 residues in the CDR3. V dropped 6 bases and J dropped 5 bases, with 7 bases sitting between them. CDR3 bases read: TGTGCCAGTAGGGTCTATACTGAA. This sequence encodes CASRVYTE. The CDR3 reads in full as CASRVYTEAFF. Together with reference TRBV19 and TRBJ1-1, the CDR3 gives the full variable domain: DGGITQSPKYLFRKEGQNVTLSCEQNLNHDAMYWYRQDPGQGLRLIYYSQIVNDFQKGDIAEGYSVSREKKESFPLTVTSAQKNPTAFYLCASRVYTEAFFGQGTRLTVV.